The sequence of this TCR beta chain was determined in a study of neurological immune-mediated disorders. Study-level results: Clinical features showed no association with the multiple sclerosis repertoire cluster, and MRI features showed none either.

This clonotype was detected ten times or more. The antigen is not known. cDNA synthesis was performed by 5'RACE with 10-nucleotide random UMIs. TCRdb itself ran the 5' RACE reads through MiXCR, one entry per CDR3 protein. The sample lists 50,000 to 65,000 distinct CDR3 sequences, approximately 3.9% occurring once. Germline assignment: CDR1 DFQATT and CDR2 SNEGSKA (reference sequence). V was trimmed by 5 bases and J by 2 bases, leaving 11 bases between them. The CDR3 is 13 amino acids. The material sequenced was PBMCs. This TCR derives from a young man with multiple sclerosis. V and J are TRBV20-1 and TRBJ2-3; D is possibly TRBD2 (6 bases). CDR3 region: CSAGGTSTDTQYF. DNA for the CDR3: TGCAGTGCTGGGGGGACCTCCACAGATACGCAGTATTTT.